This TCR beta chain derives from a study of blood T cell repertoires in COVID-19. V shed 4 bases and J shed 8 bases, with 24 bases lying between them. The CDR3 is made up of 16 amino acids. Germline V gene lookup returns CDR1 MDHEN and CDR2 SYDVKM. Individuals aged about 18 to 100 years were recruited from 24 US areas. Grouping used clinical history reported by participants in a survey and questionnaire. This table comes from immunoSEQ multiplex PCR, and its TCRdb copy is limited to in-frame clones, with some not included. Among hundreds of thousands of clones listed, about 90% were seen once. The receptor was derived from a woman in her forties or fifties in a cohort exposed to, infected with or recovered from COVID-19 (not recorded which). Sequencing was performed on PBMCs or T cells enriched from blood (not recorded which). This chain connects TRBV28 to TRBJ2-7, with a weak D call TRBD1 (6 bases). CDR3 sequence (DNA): TGTGCCAGCAGTTCCCAAACAGGACAGCCCTCTGGTAAGCAGTACTTC. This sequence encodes CASSSQTGQPSGKQYF.